This T cell receptor (beta chain) appears in the sequencing data of a study of T-cell reconstitution after alpha-beta-depleted transplantation in children. This clonotype was observed many times. The ends were cut back, 4 bases at V and 1 base at J, with 10 bases in the middle. There are 14 residues in the CDR3. It was with unique molecular identifiers that the TCRbeta library was prepared. TCRdb independently ran MiXCR on the PCR reads; one entry per CDR3 protein. The sample yields around 200,000 distinct CDR3 sequences, about 9.2% seen once. The sample in question was PBMCs from the stem cell graft donor, obtained from the stem cell graft. The chain combines TRBV12-3 or TRBV12-4 with TRBJ1-1; D is unresolved. The clonotype was recovered from a human donor who donated a stem cell graft to a child with acute lymphoblastic leukemia. This CDR3 is CASSSTAGNTEAFF. CDR3 bases: TGTGCCAGCAGTTCGACCGCGGGGAACACTGAAGCTTTCTTT.